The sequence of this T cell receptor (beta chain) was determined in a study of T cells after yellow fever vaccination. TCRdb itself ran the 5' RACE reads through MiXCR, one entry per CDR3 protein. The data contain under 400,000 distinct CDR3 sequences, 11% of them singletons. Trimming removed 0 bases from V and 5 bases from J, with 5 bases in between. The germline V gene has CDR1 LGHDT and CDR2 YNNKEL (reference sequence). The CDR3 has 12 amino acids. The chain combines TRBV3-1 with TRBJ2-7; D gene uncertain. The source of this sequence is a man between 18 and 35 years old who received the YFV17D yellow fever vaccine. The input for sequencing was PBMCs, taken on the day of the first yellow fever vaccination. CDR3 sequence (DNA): TGTGCCAGCAGCCAAGAGTGGCACGAGCAGTACTTC. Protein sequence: CASSQEWHEQYF.